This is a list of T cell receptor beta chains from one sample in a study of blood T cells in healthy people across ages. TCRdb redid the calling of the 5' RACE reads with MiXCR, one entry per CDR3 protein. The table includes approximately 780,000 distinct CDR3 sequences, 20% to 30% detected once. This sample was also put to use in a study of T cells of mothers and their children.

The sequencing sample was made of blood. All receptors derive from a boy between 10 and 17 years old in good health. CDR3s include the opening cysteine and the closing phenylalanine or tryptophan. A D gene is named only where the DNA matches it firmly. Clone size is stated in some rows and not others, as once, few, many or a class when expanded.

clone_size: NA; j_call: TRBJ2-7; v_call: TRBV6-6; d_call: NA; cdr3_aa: CASSYNGGSYEQYF; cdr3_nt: TGTGCCAGCAGTTACAATGGTGGGTCCTACGAGCAGTACTTC
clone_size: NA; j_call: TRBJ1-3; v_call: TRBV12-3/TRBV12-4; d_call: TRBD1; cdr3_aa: CASNPDRGQGNTIYF; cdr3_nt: TGTGCCAGCAACCCGGACAGGGGGCAAGGAAACACCATATATTTT
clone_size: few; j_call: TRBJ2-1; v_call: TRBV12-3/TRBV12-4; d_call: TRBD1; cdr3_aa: CANSLTGDQQFF; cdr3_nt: TGTGCCAACAGTCTTACAGGGGACCAGCAGTTCTTC
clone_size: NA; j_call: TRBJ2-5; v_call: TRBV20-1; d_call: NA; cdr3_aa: CSARAGRVRETQYF; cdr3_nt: TGCAGTGCTAGAGCGGGGCGCGTACGAGAGACCCAGTACTTC
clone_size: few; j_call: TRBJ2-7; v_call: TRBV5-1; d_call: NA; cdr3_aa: CASSLRKRGAFSYEQYF; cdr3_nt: TGCGCCAGCAGCTTAAGGAAGAGGGGCGCGTTTTCCTACGAGCAGTACTTC
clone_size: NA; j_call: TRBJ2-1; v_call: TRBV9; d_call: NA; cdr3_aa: CASSVESAWNEQFF; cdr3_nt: TGTGCCAGCAGCGTAGAGTCCGCGTGGAATGAGCAGTTCTTC
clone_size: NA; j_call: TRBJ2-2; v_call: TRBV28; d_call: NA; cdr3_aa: CASTKTRGTTGELFF; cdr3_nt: TGTGCCAGCACCAAAACGCGGGGCACCACCGGGGAGCTGTTTTTT
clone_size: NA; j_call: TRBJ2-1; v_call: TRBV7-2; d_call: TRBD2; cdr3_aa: CASSLDWGGYNEQFF; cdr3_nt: TGTGCCAGCAGCTTAGACTGGGGGGGTTACAATGAGCAGTTCTTC
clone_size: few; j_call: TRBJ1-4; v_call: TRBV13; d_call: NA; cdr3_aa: CASSSAREEKLFF; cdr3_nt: TGTGCCAGCAGCTCCGCGCGGGAAGAAAAACTGTTTTTT
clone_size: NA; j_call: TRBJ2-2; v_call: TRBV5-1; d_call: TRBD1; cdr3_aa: CASSPGTGLNTGELFF; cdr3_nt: TGCGCCAGCAGCCCGGGGACAGGCTTGAACACCGGGGAGCTGTTTTTT
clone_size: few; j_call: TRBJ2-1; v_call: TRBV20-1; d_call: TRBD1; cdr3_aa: CRTDRVNNEQFF; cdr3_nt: TGCAGGACGGACAGGGTGAACAATGAGCAGTTCTTC
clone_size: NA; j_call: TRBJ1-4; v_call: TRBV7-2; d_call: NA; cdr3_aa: CASSLGGHSEKLFF; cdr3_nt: TGTGCCAGCAGCTTGGGGGGGCACTCTGAAAAACTGTTTTTT
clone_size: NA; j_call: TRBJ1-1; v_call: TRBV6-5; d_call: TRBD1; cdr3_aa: CASSYTSGQGTLNTEAFF; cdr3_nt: TGTGCCAGCAGTTACACATCGGGACAGGGGACTTTGAACACTGAAGCTTTCTTT
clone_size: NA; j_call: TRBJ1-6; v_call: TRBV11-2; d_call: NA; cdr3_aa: CASSSLRRGIISPLHF; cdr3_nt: TGTGCCAGCAGCTCGCTAAGGCGGGGAATCATATCACCCCTCCACTTT
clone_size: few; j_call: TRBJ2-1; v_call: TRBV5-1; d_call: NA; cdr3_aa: CASSLGALGQFF; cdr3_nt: TGCGCCAGCAGCTTGGGGGCCCTAGGGCAGTTCTTC
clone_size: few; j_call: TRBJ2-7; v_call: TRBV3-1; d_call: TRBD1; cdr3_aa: CASSQGPGQFSHEQYF; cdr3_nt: TGTGCCAGCAGCCAAGGACCGGGACAGTTCTCCCACGAGCAGTACTTC
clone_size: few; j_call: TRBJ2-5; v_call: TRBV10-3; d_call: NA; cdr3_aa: CAISESGRQETQYF; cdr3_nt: TGTGCCATCAGTGAGTCGGGGCGACAAGAGACCCAGTACTTC
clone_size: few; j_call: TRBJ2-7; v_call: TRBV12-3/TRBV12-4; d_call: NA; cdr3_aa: CASSLDGFEQYF; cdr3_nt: TGTGCCAGCAGCCTGGACGGTTTCGAGCAGTACTTC
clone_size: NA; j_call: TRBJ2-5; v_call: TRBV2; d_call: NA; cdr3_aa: CASMLIEETQYF; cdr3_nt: TGTGCCAGCATGCTAATAGAAGAGACCCAGTACTTC
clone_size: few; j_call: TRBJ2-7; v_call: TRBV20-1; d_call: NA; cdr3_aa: CSAREGRGATYEQYF; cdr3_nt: TGCAGTGCTAGAGAGGGTCGGGGGGCTACCTACGAGCAGTACTTC
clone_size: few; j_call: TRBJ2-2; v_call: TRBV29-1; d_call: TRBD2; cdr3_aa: CSVGEGGGELFF; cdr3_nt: TGCAGCGTTGGGGAGGGAGGCGGGGAGCTGTTTTTT
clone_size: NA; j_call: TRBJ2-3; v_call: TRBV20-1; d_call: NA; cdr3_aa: CSARGRVADTQYF; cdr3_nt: TGCAGTGCTAGAGGCAGGGTCGCAGATACGCAGTATTTT
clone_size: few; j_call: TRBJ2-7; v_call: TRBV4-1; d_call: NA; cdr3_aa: CASSQGRPVFHLYEQYF; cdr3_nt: TGCGCCAGCAGCCAAGGGCGGCCCGTATTCCATCTCTACGAGCAGTACTTC
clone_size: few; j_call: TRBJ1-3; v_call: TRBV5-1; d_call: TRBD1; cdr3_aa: CASGQGSGNTIYF; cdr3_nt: TGCGCCAGCGGACAGGGCTCTGGAAACACCATATATTTT
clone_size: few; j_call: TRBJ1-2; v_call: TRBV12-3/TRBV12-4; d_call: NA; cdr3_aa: CASSPPGGTAYGYTF; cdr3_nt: TGTGCCAGCAGTCCTCCAGGCGGGACGGCTTATGGCTACACCTTC
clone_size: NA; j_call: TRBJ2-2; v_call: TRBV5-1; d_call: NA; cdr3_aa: CASSVTGPRTGELFF; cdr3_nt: TGCGCCAGCAGCGTCACAGGGCCGAGGACCGGGGAGCTGTTTTTT
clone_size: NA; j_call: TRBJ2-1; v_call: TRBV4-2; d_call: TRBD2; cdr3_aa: CASSPRGLAGAGYNEQFF; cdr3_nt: TGTGCCAGCAGCCCGAGGGGGCTAGCGGGGGCAGGCTACAATGAGCAGTTCTTC
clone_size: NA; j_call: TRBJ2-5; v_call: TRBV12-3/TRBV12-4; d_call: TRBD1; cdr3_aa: CASSQRTGSEETQYF; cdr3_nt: TGTGCCAGCAGTCAGCGGACAGGGAGTGAGGAGACCCAGTACTTC
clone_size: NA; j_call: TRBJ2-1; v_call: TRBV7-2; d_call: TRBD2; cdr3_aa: CASSLASGGARYNEQFF; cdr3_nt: TGTGCCAGCAGCTTAGCTAGCGGGGGGGCCAGGTACAATGAGCAGTTCTTC
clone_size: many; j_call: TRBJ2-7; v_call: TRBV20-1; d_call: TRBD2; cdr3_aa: CSARDPTSGPSEQYF; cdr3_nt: TGCAGTGCTAGAGACCCGACTAGCGGGCCCTCCGAGCAGTACTTC
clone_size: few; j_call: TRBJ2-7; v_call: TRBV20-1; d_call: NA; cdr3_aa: CSARSGPRGYEQYF; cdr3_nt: TGCAGTGCTAGATCGGGACCGCGGGGTTACGAGCAGTACTTC
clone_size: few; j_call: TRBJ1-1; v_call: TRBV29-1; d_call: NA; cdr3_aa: CSVEGGTGATEAFF; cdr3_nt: TGCAGCGTTGAGGGGGGCACCGGGGCCACTGAAGCTTTCTTT
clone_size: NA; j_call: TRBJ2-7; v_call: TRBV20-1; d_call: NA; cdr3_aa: CSARGVGTSNYEQYF; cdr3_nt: TGCAGTGCTAGAGGGGTCGGGACATCAAACTACGAGCAGTACTTC
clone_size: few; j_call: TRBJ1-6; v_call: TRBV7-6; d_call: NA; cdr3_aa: CASSLGQGNNSPLHF; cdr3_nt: TGTGCCAGCAGCTTGGGGCAGGGAAATAATTCACCCCTCCACTTT
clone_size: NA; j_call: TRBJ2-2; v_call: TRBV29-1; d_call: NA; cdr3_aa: CSVNIPGHRNTGELFF; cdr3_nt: TGCAGCGTTAACATTCCGGGACACAGGAACACCGGGGAGCTGTTTTTT
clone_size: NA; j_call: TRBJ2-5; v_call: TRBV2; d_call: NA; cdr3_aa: CASSAGSQETQYF; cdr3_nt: TGTGCCAGCAGTGCCGGTTCCCAAGAGACCCAGTACTTC
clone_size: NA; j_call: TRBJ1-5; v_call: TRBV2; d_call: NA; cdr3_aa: CASSEGKGGNQPQHF; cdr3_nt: TGTGCCAGCAGTGAAGGAAAGGGGGGGAATCAGCCCCAGCATTTT
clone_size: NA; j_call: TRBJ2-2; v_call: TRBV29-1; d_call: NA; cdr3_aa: CSVEDLPLGAKNTGELFF; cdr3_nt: TGCAGCGTTGAAGATCTCCCCCTGGGGGCTAAAAACACCGGGGAGCTGTTTTTT
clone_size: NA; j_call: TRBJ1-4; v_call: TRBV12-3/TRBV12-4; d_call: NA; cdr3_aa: CASSPGPPEEATNEKLFF; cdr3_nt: TGTGCCAGCAGTCCCGGACCCCCGGAGGAGGCAACTAATGAAAAACTGTTTTTT
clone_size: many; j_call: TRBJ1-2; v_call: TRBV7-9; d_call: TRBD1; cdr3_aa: CASSLGQGYGYTF; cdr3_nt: TGTGCCAGCAGTTTGGGACAGGGCTATGGCTACACCTTC
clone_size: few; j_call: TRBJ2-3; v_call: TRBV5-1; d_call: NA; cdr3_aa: CASSFRELDPRRGTDTQYF; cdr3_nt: TGCGCCAGCAGCTTTCGTGAATTGGATCCAAGGCGGGGAACAGATACGCAGTATTTT
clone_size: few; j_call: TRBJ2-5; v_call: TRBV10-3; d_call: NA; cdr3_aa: CAIGRNSQGQETQYF; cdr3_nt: TGTGCCATCGGCCGAAATTCACAGGGCCAAGAGACCCAGTACTTC
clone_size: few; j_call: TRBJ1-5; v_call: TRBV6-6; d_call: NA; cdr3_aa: CASSYGTGTQPQHF; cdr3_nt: TGTGCCAGCAGTTACGGTACAGGGACTCAGCCCCAGCATTTT
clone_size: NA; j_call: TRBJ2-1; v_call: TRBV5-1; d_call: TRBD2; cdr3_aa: CASSDGGEYNEQFF; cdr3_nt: TGCGCCAGCAGCGATGGGGGGGAGTACAATGAGCAGTTCTTC
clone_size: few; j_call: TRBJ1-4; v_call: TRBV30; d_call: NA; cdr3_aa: CAWTERGKEKLFF; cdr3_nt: TGTGCCTGGACTGAAAGGGGGAAGGAAAAACTGTTTTTT
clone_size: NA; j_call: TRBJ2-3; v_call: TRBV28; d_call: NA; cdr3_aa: CASSFGASVSDTQYF; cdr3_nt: TGTGCCAGCAGTTTTGGGGCATCGGTTTCAGATACGCAGTATTTT